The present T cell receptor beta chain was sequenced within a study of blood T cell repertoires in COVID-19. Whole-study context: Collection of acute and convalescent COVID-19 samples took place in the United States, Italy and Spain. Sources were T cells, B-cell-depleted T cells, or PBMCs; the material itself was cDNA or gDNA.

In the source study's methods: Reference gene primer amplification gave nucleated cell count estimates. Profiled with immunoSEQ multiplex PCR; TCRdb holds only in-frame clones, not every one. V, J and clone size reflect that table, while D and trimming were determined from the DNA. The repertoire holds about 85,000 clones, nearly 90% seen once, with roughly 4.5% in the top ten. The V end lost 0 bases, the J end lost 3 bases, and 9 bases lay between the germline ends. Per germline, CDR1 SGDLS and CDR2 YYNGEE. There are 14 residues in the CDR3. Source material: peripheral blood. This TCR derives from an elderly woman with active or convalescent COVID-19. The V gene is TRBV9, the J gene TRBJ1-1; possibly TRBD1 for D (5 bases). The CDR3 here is CASSVAGSDTEAFF. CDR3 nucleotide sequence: TGTGCCAGCAGCGTAGCAGGGTCCGACACTGAAGCTTTCTTT.